Following are 5 T cell receptor beta chains from one sample sequenced in a study of post-analysis software for immune sequencing data. The TCR beta cDNA libraries carried unique molecular identifiers. TCRdb re-called the PCR reads through MiXCR, storing one row per CDR3 protein. This sample has under 200,000 distinct CDR3 sequences, with around 29% found just once. Antigens for these TCRs are unknown. Regarding the study as a whole: Relative to controls, patients had about 5 TRBV segments at higher frequency, with TRBV5-6, TRBV5-1 and TRBV20-1 among these.

The sequencing sample was made of blood. All receptors derive from a girl under 18 with multiple sclerosis.

This clonotype was picked up a small number of times. The chain has TRBV7-8 and TRBJ2-1; D call uncertain. Germline CDR1 and CDR2: SGHVS and FQNEAQ. The CDR3 is 14 amino acids. Trimming removed 1 base at V and 2 bases at J, with 6 bases between. CDR3 sequence: CASSLGVPYNEQFF. The CDR3 DNA reads as TGTGCCAGCAGCTTAGGAGTTCCCTACAATGAGCAGTTCTTC.

This clonotype has a single count. The junction shows a germline mismatch at one end, possibly a read error. V gene TRBV27 combines with J gene TRBJ1-4, with TRBD1 as a possible D gene (6 bases). CDR1 is MNHEY and CDR2 is SMNVEV in the germline V gene (reference sequence). This CDR3 comprises 15 residues. The CDR3 coding sequence is TGTGCCAGCGGTCCCACCGGGGGCTTTGGGGAAAAACGGTTTTTT. Translated, it gives CASGPTGGFGEKRFF.

This clonotype was counted ten times or more. The V gene is TRBV18, the J gene TRBJ2-1; D gene uncertain. Germline CDR1 and CDR2: KGHSH and LQKENI. V was pared by 6 bases and J by 8 bases, with 8 bases between. The length of the CDR3 is 11 residues. CDR3 coding DNA: TGTGCCAGCTCGCCAAAGGATGAGCAGTTCTTC. Protein product: CASSPKDEQFF.

There are a few counts of this clonotype. V gene TRBV29-1 combines with J gene TRBJ1-1; 7 bases map to TRBD1. Per the germline V gene, CDR1 is SQVTM and CDR2 is ANQGSEA. The CDR3 length is 13 residues. Losses at the gene ends were 7 bases for V and 1 base for J; bases not matched to a gene: 6. The CDR3 loop is CSARGQPNTEAFF. The DNA for the CDR3 is TGCAGCGCACGGGGACAGCCGAACACTGAAGCTTTCTTT.

This clonotype was detected many times. This sequence joins TRBV7-8 and TRBJ2-1; 8 nucleotides line up with TRBD1. This CDR3 spans 17 amino acids. The J segment lost 8 bases and the V segment lost 0 bases, leaving 12 bases of the junction unmatched. Germline V gives CDR1 SGHVS, CDR2 FQNEAQ. The CDR3 protein is CASSLARSYRGDDEQFF. The CDR3, as DNA: TGTGCCAGCAGCTTAGCGCGGAGTTACAGGGGGGACGATGAGCAGTTCTTC.